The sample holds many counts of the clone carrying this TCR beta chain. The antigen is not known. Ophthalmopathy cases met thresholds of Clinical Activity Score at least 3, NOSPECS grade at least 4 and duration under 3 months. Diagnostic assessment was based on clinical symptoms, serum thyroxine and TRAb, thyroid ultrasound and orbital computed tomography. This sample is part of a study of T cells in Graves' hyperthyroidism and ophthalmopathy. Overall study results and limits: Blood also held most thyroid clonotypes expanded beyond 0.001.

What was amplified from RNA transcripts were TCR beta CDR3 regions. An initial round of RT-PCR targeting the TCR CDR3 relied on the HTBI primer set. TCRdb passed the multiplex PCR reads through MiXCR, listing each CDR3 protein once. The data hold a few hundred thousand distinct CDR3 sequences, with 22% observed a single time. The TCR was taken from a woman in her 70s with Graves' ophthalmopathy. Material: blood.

CDR3 sequence reads: CSVLGQEAEQFF. CDR3 sequence (DNA): TGCAGCGTTTTGGGACAGGAAGCTGAGCAGTTCTTC. The chain carries TRBV29-1 and TRBJ2-1; TRBD1 agrees at 8 bases. The CDR3 runs 12 residues. The ends lost 5 bases at V and 9 bases at J; junction bases unmatched: 6. The V gene's germline CDR1 is SQVTM and CDR2 ANQGSEA.